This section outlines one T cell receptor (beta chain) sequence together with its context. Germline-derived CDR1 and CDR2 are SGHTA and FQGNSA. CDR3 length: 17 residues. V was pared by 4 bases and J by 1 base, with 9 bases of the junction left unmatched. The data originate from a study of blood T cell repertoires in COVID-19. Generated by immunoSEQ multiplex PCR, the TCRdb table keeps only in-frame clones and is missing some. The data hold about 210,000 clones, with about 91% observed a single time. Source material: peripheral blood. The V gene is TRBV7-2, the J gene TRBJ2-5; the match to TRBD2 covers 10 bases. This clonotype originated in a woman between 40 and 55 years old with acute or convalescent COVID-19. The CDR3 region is CASSSFRASGGQETQYF. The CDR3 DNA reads TGTGCCAGCAGCTCCTTCCGGGCTAGCGGGGGCCAAGAGACCCAGTACTTC.